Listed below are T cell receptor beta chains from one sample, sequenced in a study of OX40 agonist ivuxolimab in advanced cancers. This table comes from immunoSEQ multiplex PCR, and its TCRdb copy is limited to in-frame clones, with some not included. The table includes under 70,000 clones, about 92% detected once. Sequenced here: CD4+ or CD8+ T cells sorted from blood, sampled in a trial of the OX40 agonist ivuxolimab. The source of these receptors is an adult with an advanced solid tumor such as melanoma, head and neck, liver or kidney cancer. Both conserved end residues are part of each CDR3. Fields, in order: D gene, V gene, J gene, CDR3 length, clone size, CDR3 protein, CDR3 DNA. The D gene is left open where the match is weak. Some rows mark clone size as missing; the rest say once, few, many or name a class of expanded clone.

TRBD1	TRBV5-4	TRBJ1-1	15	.	CASSLWDRLNTEAFF	TGTGCCAGCAGCTTGTGGGACAGACTGAACACTGAAGCTTTCTTT
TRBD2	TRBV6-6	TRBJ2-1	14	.	CATRGTRIYNEQFF	TGTGCCACCCGAGGGACTAGAATATACAATGAGCAGTTCTTC
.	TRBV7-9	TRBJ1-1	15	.	CASTPGRVGNTEAFF	TGTGCCAGCACCCCCGGGCGGGTCGGGAACACTGAAGCTTTCTTT
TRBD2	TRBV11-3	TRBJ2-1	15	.	CASSAASGSHNEQFF	TGTGCCAGCAGCGCCGCTAGCGGGAGCCACAATGAGCAGTTCTTC
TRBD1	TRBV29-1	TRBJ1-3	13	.	CSPWDRTGNTIYF	TGCAGCCCGTGGGACAGGACTGGAAACACCATATATTTT
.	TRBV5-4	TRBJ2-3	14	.	CASNAGLGTDTQYF	TGTGCCAGCAACGCAGGACTGGGCACAGATACGCAGTATTTT
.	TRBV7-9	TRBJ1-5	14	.	CASSQTPMNQPQHF	TGTGCCAGCAGCCAAACCCCCATGAATCAGCCCCAGCATTTT
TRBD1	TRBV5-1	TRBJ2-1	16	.	CASSPTVGQGNNEQFF	TGCGCCAGCAGCCCCACGGTCGGACAGGGGAACAATGAGCAGTTCTTC
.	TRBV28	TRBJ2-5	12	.	CATGEYQETQYF	TGTGCCACGGGGGAGTACCAAGAGACCCAGTACTTC
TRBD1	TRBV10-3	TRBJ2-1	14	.	CAISGPGQRNEQFF	TGTGCCATCAGTGGGCCGGGACAGAGGAATGAGCAGTTCTTC
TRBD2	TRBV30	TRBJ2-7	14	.	CAWSSGGVLYEQYF	TGTGCCTGGTCATCCGGGGGGGTGCTGTACGAGCAGTACTTC
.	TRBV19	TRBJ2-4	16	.	CASRPVGDGYKNIQYF	TGTGCCAGTAGACCCGTCGGGGACGGCTACAAAAACATTCAGTACTTC
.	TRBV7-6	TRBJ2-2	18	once	CASSTPGRGLSNTGELFF	TGTGCCAGCAGCACCCCGGGACGTGGGCTGTCGAACACCGGGGAGCTGTTTTTT
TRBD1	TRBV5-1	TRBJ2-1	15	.	CASSWRGQGNNEQFF	TGCGCCAGCAGCTGGCGGGGACAGGGAAACAATGAGCAGTTCTTC
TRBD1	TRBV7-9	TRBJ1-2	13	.	CASSGGTGYGYTF	TGTGCCAGCAGCGGGGGGACAGGCTATGGCTACACCTTC
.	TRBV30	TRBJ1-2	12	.	CAWLTGSYGYTF	TGTGCCTGGCTTACAGGGAGTTATGGCTACACCTTC
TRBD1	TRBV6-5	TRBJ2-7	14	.	CASRATGVGYEQYF	TGTGCCAGCAGGGCAACAGGGGTGGGATACGAGCAGTACTTC
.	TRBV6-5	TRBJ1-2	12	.	CASEAGTYGYTF	TGTGCCAGTGAGGCAGGTACCTATGGCTACACCTTC
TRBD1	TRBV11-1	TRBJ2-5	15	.	CASSLGQGGQETQYF	TGTGCCAGCAGCTTGGGACAGGGTGGGCAAGAGACCCAGTACTTC
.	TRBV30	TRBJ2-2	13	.	CAWSVGGTGELFF	TGTGCCTGGAGTGTAGGGGGCACCGGGGAGCTGTTTTTT
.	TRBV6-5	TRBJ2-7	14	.	CASSIGTPRDEQYF	TGTGCCAGCAGTATCGGGACTCCCAGGGACGAGCAGTACTTC
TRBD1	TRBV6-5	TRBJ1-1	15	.	CASSYSQTGATEAFF	TGTGCCAGCAGTTACTCTCAGACAGGGGCCACTGAAGCTTTCTTT
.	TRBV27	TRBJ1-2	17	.	CASSSYPAGSTDYGYTF	TGTGCCAGCAGTTCCTATCCGGCAGGGTCTACGGACTATGGCTACACCTTC
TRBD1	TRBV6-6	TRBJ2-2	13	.	CASGTGGGGELFF	TGTGCCAGCGGGACAGGGGGCGGCGGGGAGCTGTTTTTT
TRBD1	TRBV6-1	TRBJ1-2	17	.	CASSGGQAPQRAYGYTF	TGTGCCAGCAGTGGGGGACAGGCCCCGCAGAGGGCCTATGGCTACACCTTC
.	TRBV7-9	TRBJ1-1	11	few	CASSGRDEAFF	TGTGCCAGCAGCGGGCGGGATGAAGCTTTCTTT
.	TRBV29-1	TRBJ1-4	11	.	CSVQQGEKLFF	TGCAGCGTCCAACAGGGTGAAAAACTGTTTTTT
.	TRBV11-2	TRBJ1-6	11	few	CASSGGGTLHF	TGTGCCAGCAGCGGGGGCGGGACCCTCCACTTT
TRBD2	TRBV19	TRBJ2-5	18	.	CASSLGQIAGGRQETQYF	TGTGCCAGTAGTCTAGGACAGATAGCGGGAGGACGCCAAGAGACCCAGTACTTC
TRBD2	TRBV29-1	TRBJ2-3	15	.	CSVGQLAGATDTQYF	TGCAGCGTGGGACAACTAGCGGGGGCCACAGATACGCAGTATTTT
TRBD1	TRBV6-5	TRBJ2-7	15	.	CASRRDRGKSYEQYF	TGTGCCAGCAGACGGGACAGGGGAAAATCCTACGAGCAGTACTTC
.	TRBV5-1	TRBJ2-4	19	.	CASSATGQILGSAKNIQYF	TGCGCCAGCAGCGCAACAGGACAGATTTTGGGTTCGGCCAAAAACATTCAGTACTTC
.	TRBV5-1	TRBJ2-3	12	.	CASSYYADTQYF	TGCGCCAGCAGCTACTATGCGGATACGCAGTATTTT
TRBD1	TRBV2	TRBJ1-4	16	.	CASSEVGTGEGEKLFF	TGTGCCAGCAGTGAAGTGGGGACAGGGGAGGGTGAAAAACTGTTTTTT
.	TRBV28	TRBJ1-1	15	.	CASTPRTARNTEAFF	TGTGCCAGCACCCCCCGGACAGCTAGGAACACTGAAGCTTTCTTT
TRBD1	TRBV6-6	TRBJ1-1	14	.	CASRLTGGNTEAFF	TGTGCCAGCAGATTGACAGGGGGGAACACTGAAGCTTTCTTT
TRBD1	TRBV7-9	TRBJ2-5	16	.	CASSPFSAGGVETQYF	TGTGCCAGCAGCCCATTTTCGGCAGGGGGCGTGGAGACCCAGTACTTC
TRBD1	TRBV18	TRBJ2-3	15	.	CASSRAGTDGDTQYF	TGTGCCAGCTCACGTGCCGGGACAGACGGAGATACGCAGTATTTT
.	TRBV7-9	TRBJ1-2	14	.	CASSFSQGRDGYTF	TGTGCCAGCAGCTTTAGCCAGGGGAGGGATGGCTACACCTTC
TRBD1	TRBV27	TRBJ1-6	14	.	CASRGQGNDSPLHF	TGTGCCAGCAGAGGACAGGGGAATGATTCACCCCTCCACTTT
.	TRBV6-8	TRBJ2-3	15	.	CASSHRRGATDTQYF	TGTGCCAGCAGTCATCGTCGGGGGGCGACAGATACGCAGTATTTT
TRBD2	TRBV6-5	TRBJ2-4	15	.	CASSWGSGEKNIQYF	TGTGCCAGCAGTTGGGGTAGCGGGGAGAAAAACATTCAGTACTTC
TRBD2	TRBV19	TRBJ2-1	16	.	CASSIRRLAAYNEQFF	TGTGCCAGTAGTATACGCCGACTAGCGGCCTACAATGAGCAGTTCTTC
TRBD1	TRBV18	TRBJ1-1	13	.	CASSGTGRAEAFF	TGTGCCAGCTCAGGGACAGGGCGCGCTGAAGCTTTCTTT
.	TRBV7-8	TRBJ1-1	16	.	CASSLLNAGVGTEAFF	TGTGCCAGCAGCTTATTAAACGCAGGGGTGGGCACTGAAGCTTTCTTT
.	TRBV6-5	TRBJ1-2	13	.	CASSYEWGSGYTF	TGTGCCAGCAGTTACGAGTGGGGGTCTGGCTACACCTTC
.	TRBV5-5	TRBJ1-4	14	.	CASSLSGFSEKLFF	TGTGCCAGCAGCCTGAGTGGGTTCAGTGAAAAACTGTTTTTT
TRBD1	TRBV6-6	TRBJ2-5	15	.	CASSFNRGLGETQYF	TGTGCCAGCAGTTTCAACAGGGGGCTAGGAGAGACCCAGTACTTC
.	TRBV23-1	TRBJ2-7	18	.	CASLPPGGSGVLSYEQYF	TGCGCCAGCCTCCCCCCTGGTGGTAGCGGAGTCCTGTCCTACGAGCAGTACTTC
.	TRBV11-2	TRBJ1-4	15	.	CASSLSVMDNEKLFF	TGTGCCAGCAGCTTGTCGGTGATGGATAATGAAAAACTGTTTTTT
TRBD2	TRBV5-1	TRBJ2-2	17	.	CASSGGLAGPDTGELFF	TGCGCCAGCAGCGGGGGACTAGCGGGCCCGGATACCGGGGAGCTGTTTTTT
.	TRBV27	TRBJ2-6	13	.	CASGPSGANVLTF	TGTGCCAGCGGGCCCTCTGGGGCCAACGTCCTGACTTTC
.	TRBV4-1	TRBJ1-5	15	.	CASSQGGLGNQPQHF	TGCGCCAGCAGCCAAGGGGGTTTGGGCAATCAGCCCCAGCATTTT
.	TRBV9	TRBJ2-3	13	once	CASSSLSTDTQYF	TGTGCCAGCAGCTCACTGAGCACAGATACGCAGTATTTT
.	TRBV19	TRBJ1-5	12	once	CASSPGVGPQHF	TGTGCCAGTAGCCCTGGGGTCGGGCCCCAGCATTTT